This T cell receptor (beta chain) was documented in a study of T cells in Graves' hyperthyroidism and ophthalmopathy. Study-level points and caveats: Patients with ophthalmopathy were separated from those with stable hyperthyroidism by a 13 V-J model. Blood shared most expanded thyroid clonotypes above 0.001.

V was clipped by 7 bases and J by 4 bases, with 7 bases between them. Germline V gene sequence: CDR1 MNHNS, CDR2 SASEGT. The CDR3 spans 12 residues. Remarks on this clonotype: Its matching antigen is unknown.

What was amplified from RNA transcripts were TCR beta CDR3 regions. The TCR CDR3 was amplified in a first-round RT-PCR using the HTBI primer set. In TCRdb, the multiplex PCR reads were re-called with MiXCR into one record per CDR3 protein. The sample shows some 600,000 distinct CDR3 sequences, approximately 15% of them seen only once. With a duration under 2 months, the hyperthyroidism was newly diagnosed in patients aged 18 to 65. The authors took PBMCs from 10 ml fresh peripheral blood. Material: blood. V usage is TRBV6-1 and J usage is TRBJ2-2; D not resolved. The TCR was taken from a woman between 25 and 40 years old with Graves' hyperthyroidism that later progressed to Graves' ophthalmopathy. The CDR3 nucleotides read TGTGCCAGCATAGAACCCACCGGGGAGCTGTTTTTT. This codes for CASIEPTGELFF.